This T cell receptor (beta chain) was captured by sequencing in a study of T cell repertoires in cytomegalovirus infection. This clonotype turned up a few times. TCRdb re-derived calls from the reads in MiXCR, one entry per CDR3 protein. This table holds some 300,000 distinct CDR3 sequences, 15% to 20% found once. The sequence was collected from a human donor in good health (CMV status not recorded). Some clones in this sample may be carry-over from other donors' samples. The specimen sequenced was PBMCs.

The CDR3 region has the DNA TGTGCCATCAGCGATAGACTAGCGGGGGGAGGAGACAATGAGCAGTTCTTC. Translation gives CAISDRLAGGGDNEQFF. The rearrangement links TRBV10-3 to TRBJ2-1; 13 bases are shared with TRBD2. This CDR3 contains 17 residues. J was trimmed by 5 bases and V by 6 bases; bases with no gene match: 10. Germline values: CDR1 ENHRY, CDR2 SYGVKD.